This TCR beta chain was captured in a study of blood T cell repertoires in COVID-19. Study in general: Nucleic acid was either cDNA or gDNA, and it came from T cells, B-cell-depleted T cells, or PBMCs.

This clone has only a few counts. Assay: immunoSEQ multiplex PCR; the TCRdb copy retains only in-frame clones and omits some. The data show 400,000 or so clones, over 75% seen once. V was shortened by 4 bases and J by 3 bases, with 19 bases between the two germline ends. Germline assignment: CDR1 SGHNT and CDR2 YYREEE (reference sequence). The CDR3 is 16 amino acids. Participant-given clinical history determined each cohort assignment. This receptor was identified in a middle-aged woman with acute COVID-19. The chain is built from TRBV5-4 and TRBJ1-2; possible D gene TRBD1, 5 bases. Source material: PBMCs or T cells enriched from blood (not recorded which). Here the CDR3 DNA reads TGTGCCAGCAGCCCCCCGGAACCCAGGGTGGACTATGGCTACACCTTC. It specifies CASSPPEPRVDYGYTF. Combining the CDR3 with reference TRBV5-4 and TRBJ1-2 gives the whole variable domain ETGVTQSPTHLIKTRGQQVTLRCSSQSGHNTVSWYQQALGQGPQFIFQYYREEENGRGNFPPRFSGLQFPNYSSELNVNALELDDSALYLCASSPPEPRVDYGYTFGSGTRLTVV.